This T cell receptor beta chain was captured by sequencing in a study of memory CD8 T cells in hepatitis C reinfection. Study-wide background: Between 55 and 20 weeks before reinfection detection, pre-reinfection samples were drawn.

Study outcomes and limitations: Five or six donors were too few for definitive public clonotype conclusions.

Clones were read by immunoSEQ multiplex PCR, and TCRdb kept only the in-frame ones, dropping some. There are 50,000 or so clones in the sample; just under 90% occur only once, and approximately 1% lies in the top ten. Germline CDR1 is LGHNA and CDR2 is YNFKEQ. Trimming took off 0 bases at V and 2 bases at J, with 21 bases between the two ends. CDR3 length: 19 amino acids. Time point denoted: pre-reinfection, 55 to 20 weeks before reinfection detection. The sorted cells went straight to TCR sequencing with no prior in vitro expansion. Donors were people who inject drugs in the Montreal HEPCO cohort. Total naive CD8 T cells were sorted as viable CD3+ CD8+ CD45RO- cells from a couple of donors. As regards this clone: Antigen specificity is unknown.

The chain couples TRBV4-2 to TRBJ2-3; possible D gene TRBD1, 6 bases. What was sequenced was naive CD8+ T cells sorted from blood. The TCR comes from a man between 18 and 29 years old with hepatitis C virus infection. CDR3 sequence: CASSQEQDRGPSPTDTQYF. The CDR3 DNA reads TGTGCCAGCAGCCAAGAGCAGGACAGAGGACCCTCCCCCACAGATACGCAGTATTTT.